This entry concerns a single T cell receptor (beta chain). What it binds is not known. Each CDR3 protein gets one entry after TCRdb re-called the 5' RACE reads with MiXCR. The data contain about 530,000 distinct CDR3 sequences, around 15% of them singletons. This entry belongs to a study of identical twins. This CDR3 spans 13 amino acids. Trimming shortened V by 1 base and J by 6 bases, and 9 bases separated the two germline ends. Germline assignment: CDR1 MNHEY and CDR2 SVGAGI. Study-level points and caveats: Cross-sectional statistics, not tracking of the same donors, supported the conclusions.

These data also formed part of another study, on yellow fever vaccine responses in identical twins. That study adds: Reportedly, twins showed a vaccine T cell response that looked partly convergent and partly personalized.

This receptor was identified in a young woman in good health. The genes are TRBV6-5 and TRBJ1-2, with D possibly matching TRBD1 (5 bases). Sequenced material: CD4+ T cells sorted from blood. CDR3 DNA: TGTGCCAGCAGTTACTGGGGCGGGGATGGCTACACCTTC. Its protein product is CASSYWGGDGYTF.